Listed below are T cell receptor beta chains from one sample, sequenced in a study of response to subunit inactivated influenza vaccine. TCRdb used MiXCR to reprocess the RT-PCR reads, holding one entry per CDR3 protein. The profile shows 500,000 or so distinct CDR3 sequences, approximately 15% of them singletons. The sample in question was CD4+ T cells sorted from PBMCs, obtained around 25 months after vaccination. These receptors all stem from a man in his fifties or sixties who received an inactivated influenza vaccine. The CDR3 runs from the conserved cysteine through the conserved F or W. D genes are given only for firm matches. Only part of the rows carry a size: once, few, many, or a class if the clone is expanded.

>TRBJ2-2|TRBV15|many|18|.
CATSRDRTGASGTGELFF
TGTGCCACCAGCAGAGATAGGACCGGGGCCTCGGGGACCGGGGAGCTGTTTTTT
>TRBJ2-5|TRBV5-1|few|16|TRBD1
CASSKGQGLDQETQYF
TGCGCCAGCAGCAAAGGACAGGGGTTGGATCAAGAGACCCAGTACTTC
>TRBJ2-3|TRBV12-3/TRBV12-4|.|15|.
CASSTQPRGSEVQYF
TGTGCCAGCAGCACGCAACCTCGGGGGTCCGAGGTGCAGTATTTT
>TRBJ1-1|TRBV20-1|.|15|.
CSARGYRVGNTEAFF
TGCAGTGCTAGAGGGTACAGGGTCGGGAACACTGAAGCTTTCTTT
>TRBJ1-2|TRBV4-1|.|16|.
CASSPSVQRRTYGYTF
TGCGCCAGCAGTCCAAGTGTCCAGAGGAGGACCTATGGCTACACCTTC
>TRBJ1-4|TRBV6-5|.|16|.
CASSYSGKKTDEKLFF
TGTGCCAGCAGTTACTCGGGGAAAAAAACGGATGAAAAACTGTTTTTT
>TRBJ2-1|TRBV12-3/TRBV12-4|few|14|.
CASSLVSGHNEQFF
TGTGCCAGCAGTTTAGTTTCCGGGCACAATGAGCAGTTCTTC
>TRBJ2-7|TRBV20-1|.|17|TRBD2
CSASRFGVAGVPYEQYF
TGCAGTGCTAGTCGGTTCGGGGTAGCGGGAGTACCATACGAGCAGTACTTC
>TRBJ2-1|TRBV7-2|few|15|TRBD2
CASSRRKGGPNEQFF
TGTGCCAGCAGCCGGCGGAAGGGAGGGCCTAATGAGCAGTTCTTC
>TRBJ2-3|TRBV30|.|14|.
CAWSATRSTDTQYF
TGTGCCTGGAGTGCGACTAGAAGCACAGATACGCAGTATTTT
>TRBJ2-5|TRBV29-1|.|13|TRBD1
CSVARAGGETQYF
TGCAGCGTTGCTCGCGCAGGGGGAGAGACCCAGTACTTC
>TRBJ2-1|TRBV7-9|.|16|TRBD1
CASSLDRDRVHNEQFF
TGTGCCAGCAGCCTAGACCGGGACAGGGTCCACAATGAGCAGTTCTTC
>TRBJ2-2|TRBV3-1|many|13|.
CASSQGGVGELFF
TGTGCCAGCAGCCAAGGGGGGGTCGGGGAGCTGTTTTTT
>TRBJ2-2|TRBV2|.|15|.
CASSGPGTNTGELFF
TGTGCCAGCAGTGGACCAGGCACGAACACCGGGGAGCTGTTTTTT
>TRBJ1-5|TRBV20-1|.|11|TRBD1
CSAPGQGAQHF
TGCAGTGCGCCGGGACAGGGCGCCCAGCATTTT
>TRBJ2-7|TRBV4-1|.|15|TRBD1
CASSHSTGDPYEQYF
TGCGCCAGCAGTCATTCGACAGGGGATCCCTACGAGCAGTACTTC
>TRBJ2-5|TRBV7-2|few|13|.
CASSLDYSETQYF
TGTGCCAGCAGCTTAGACTACAGTGAGACCCAGTACTTC
>TRBJ2-2|TRBV4-1|few|15|.
CASSPLGPAAGELFF
TGCGCCAGCAGCCCCCTCGGGCCCGCCGCCGGGGAGCTGTTTTTT
>TRBJ2-1|TRBV4-3|.|15|.
CASSQEGRATGEQFF
TGCGCCAGCAGCCAAGAAGGCAGGGCCACCGGGGAGCAGTTCTTC
>TRBJ1-2|TRBV9|.|16|TRBD1
CASSARGDRANYGYTF
TGTGCCAGCAGCGCAAGGGGGGACAGAGCTAACTATGGCTACACCTTC
>TRBJ1-5|TRBV5-8|once|16|.
CASSLDGKDSNQPQHF
TGTGCCAGCAGCTTGGACGGAAAAGATAGCAATCAGCCCCAGCATTTT
>TRBJ2-3|TRBV6-1|few|14|.
CASRAGLFTDTQYF
TGTGCCAGCAGGGCGGGACTCTTCACAGATACGCAGTATTTT
>TRBJ1-2|TRBV20-1|.|15|TRBD1
CRGGEGAGKSYGYTF
TGCAGGGGGGGCGAGGGGGCCGGAAAAAGCTATGGCTACACCTTC
>TRBJ2-1|TRBV5-6|few|15|TRBD1
CASSTTGGPYNEQFF
TGTGCCAGCAGCACGACAGGGGGCCCCTACAATGAGCAGTTCTTC
>TRBJ1-6|TRBV6-1|once|14|.
CASSPGVFNSPLHF
TGTGCCAGCAGCCCAGGGGTGTTTAATTCACCCCTCCACTTT
>TRBJ1-2|TRBV29-1|.|15|.
CSGIPLTRQPVGYTF
TGCAGCGGAATTCCCTTGACACGACAACCGGTAGGCTACACCTTC
>TRBJ2-1|TRBV12-3/TRBV12-4|few|14|.
CASSLLGTYNEQFF
TGTGCCAGCAGTCTATTAGGAACCTACAATGAGCAGTTCTTC
>TRBJ1-1|TRBV7-9|few|15|TRBD1
CASSSGTGMNTEAFF
TGTGCCAGCAGCTCCGGGACAGGGATGAACACTGAAGCTTTCTTT
>TRBJ2-5|TRBV5-4|many|15|TRBD2
CASSLSSGRLETQYF
TGTGCCAGCAGCTTATCTAGCGGGAGACTAGAGACCCAGTACTTC
>TRBJ1-6|TRBV3-1|.|12|.
CASSQGNSPLHF
TGTGCCAGCAGCCAAGGGAATTCACCCCTCCACTTT
>TRBJ2-1|TRBV30|few|13|TRBD1
CACEPGQGLQKFF
TGTGCCTGTGAGCCGGGACAGGGGCTTCAGAAGTTCTTC
>TRBJ1-1|TRBV4-1|many|16|.
CASSQFHLRRGPEAFF
TGCGCCAGCAGCCAATTCCACCTCCGTCGGGGCCCTGAAGCTTTCTTT
>TRBJ1-2|TRBV30|once|16|.
CAWSTDFGKEDYGYTF
TGTGCCTGGAGCACGGATTTCGGAAAAGAGGACTATGGCTACACCTTC
>TRBJ2-7|TRBV18|.|13|.
CASSPRSTYEQYF
TGTGCCAGCTCACCTAGGTCAACCTACGAGCAGTACTTC
>TRBJ2-5|TRBV12-3/TRBV12-4|.|14|.
CASSSLLAGETQYF
TGTGCCAGCAGTTCCTTACTTGCGGGAGAGACCCAGTACTTC
>TRBJ1-1|TRBV29-1|many|13|.
CSVGGRVNTEAFF
TGCAGCGTGGGAGGGAGGGTGAACACTGAAGCTTTCTTT
>TRBJ1-1|TRBV12-3/TRBV12-4|many|11|TRBD1
CASSIGQEGFF
TGTGCCAGCAGTATAGGACAGGAGGGTTTCTTT
>TRBJ2-5|TRBV10-1|.|15|TRBD2
CASRKRGAYQETQYF
TGCGCCAGCAGAAAGCGGGGGGCCTACCAAGAGACCCAGTACTTC
>TRBJ2-7|TRBV12-3/TRBV12-4|.|14|TRBD1
CASSFEQGAREQYF
TGTGCCAGCAGTTTTGAGCAGGGGGCAAGGGAGCAGTACTTC
>TRBJ2-3|TRBV2|.|18|TRBD2
CASRPGLAGVRITDTQYF
TGTGCCAGCAGACCGGGACTAGCGGGAGTCCGAATCACAGATACGCAGTATTTT
>TRBJ1-4|TRBV20-1|.|15|.
CSAQEQGPFREKLFF
TGCAGTGCCCAAGAGCAGGGGCCGTTTCGTGAAAAACTGTTTTTT
>TRBJ2-3|TRBV7-2|.|16|TRBD2
CASSLGSGRATDTQYF
TGTGCCAGCAGCTTAGGTAGCGGGAGGGCCACAGATACGCAGTATTTT
>TRBJ1-2|TRBV4-2|many|15|.
CASSPHGAQFVGYTF
TGTGCCAGCAGCCCCCACGGTGCCCAATTTGTGGGCTACACCTTC
>TRBJ2-7|TRBV7-8|few|16|TRBD1
CASSLPWDRRRDEQYF
TGTGCCAGCAGCCTCCCCTGGGACAGGCGGCGGGACGAGCAGTACTTC
>TRBJ2-7|TRBV29-1|few|12|.
CSATRDTYEQYF
TGCAGCGCCACTCGGGACACTTACGAGCAGTACTTC
>TRBJ2-7|TRBV7-2|.|13|TRBD2
CASSFAGVLEQYF
TGTGCCAGCAGCTTCGCGGGGGTTCTGGAGCAGTACTTC
>TRBJ2-7|TRBV20-1|.|14|TRBD1
CSARRQGISYEQYF
TGCAGTGCTAGACGACAGGGGATCTCCTACGAGCAGTACTTC
>TRBJ2-7|TRBV7-2|.|15|TRBD1
CASSYRQGAAYEQYF
TGTGCCAGCAGCTATCGGCAGGGGGCCGCCTACGAGCAGTACTTC
>TRBJ2-1|TRBV28|.|19|.
CASSYLAGTPTSTYNEQFF
TGTGCCAGCAGCTACCTTGCAGGGACTCCCACCTCGACTTACAATGAGCAGTTCTTC
>TRBJ1-1|TRBV7-2|.|15|.
CASSLAVVIRTEAFF
TGTGCCAGCAGCTTGGCAGTCGTTATCCGCACTGAAGCTTTCTTT
>TRBJ2-5|TRBV20-1|.|13|TRBD2
CSAPRLAWETQYF
TGCAGTGCTCCACGACTAGCTTGGGAGACCCAGTACTTC
>TRBJ1-1|TRBV20-1|few|12|.
CSAPYKGTEAFF
TGCAGTGCTCCTTATAAGGGGACTGAAGCTTTCTTT
>TRBJ1-1|TRBV7-9|.|13|.
CASSLVGDPEAFF
TGTGCCAGCAGCTTAGTGGGGGACCCTGAAGCTTTCTTT
>TRBJ2-5|TRBV24-1|.|16|TRBD2
CATSSNSGVMEETQYF
TGTGCCACCAGTTCTAATAGCGGGGTCATGGAAGAGACCCAGTACTTC
>TRBJ2-1|TRBV4-2|few|14|TRBD1
CASSRTGSDNEQFF
TGTGCCAGCAGCCGGACAGGGTCCGACAATGAGCAGTTCTTC
>TRBJ2-7|TRBV4-3|few|15|.
CASSHRSGRSYEQYF
TGCGCCAGCAGCCATCGTTCAGGCCGCTCCTACGAGCAGTACTTC
>TRBJ1-4|TRBV5-1|.|16|.
CASSLAPGYSNEKLFF
TGCGCCAGCAGCTTGGCTCCAGGGTATAGTAATGAAAAACTGTTTTTT
>TRBJ2-1|TRBV11-1|few|19|TRBD1
CASSLIGDRGRGWYNEQFF
TGTGCCAGCAGCTTAATTGGGGACAGGGGGCGAGGATGGTACAATGAGCAGTTCTTC
>TRBJ2-7|TRBV3-1|.|15|TRBD1
CASSAMGTGLYEQYF
TGTGCCAGCAGCGCAATGGGGACAGGACTCTACGAGCAGTACTTC